One and the same sample provided the 4 T cell receptor beta chains below, sequenced in a study of blood T cells in healthy people across ages. Using a J-beta primer mix together with a sample-barcoded 5' primer, a second PCR was run for about 7 to 12 cycles. TCRdb independently ran MiXCR on the 5' RACE reads; one entry per CDR3 protein. In the table there are 1.5 million to 2 million distinct CDR3 sequences, around 50% of which are singletons. Sequencing input: blood. The receptors stem from a woman aged 40 to 50 in good health.

This clonotype showed up just once. The chain has TRBV20-1 and TRBJ1-1; 8 nucleotides align to TRBD1. The CDR3 is 12 residues long. With 1 base clipped from V and 7 bases from J, the junction kept 2 bases outside the gene matches. CDR1 DFQATT and CDR2 SNEGSKA come from the germline V gene (reference sequence). This chain's CDR3 is CSARGTGHEAFF. DNA of the CDR3: TGCAGTGCTAGAGGGACAGGGCATGAAGCTTTCTTT.

This clonotype appeared many times. V gene TRBV7-2 combines with J gene TRBJ2-3; TRBD1 agrees at 7 bases. This CDR3 is built from 15 residues. Germline values: CDR1 SGHTA, CDR2 FQGNSA. Losses at the gene ends were 3 bases for V and 4 bases for J; bases not matched to a gene: 7. The CDR3 DNA reads TGTGCCAGCAGCTTCGGGACAGTAGGTGCAGATACGCAGTATTTT. Translation gives CASSFGTVGADTQYF.

The V call is TRBV27, the J call TRBJ2-1, with D tentatively TRBD1 (6 bases). The V end lost 5 bases, the J end lost 0 bases, and 11 bases lay between the germline ends. This CDR3 comprises 15 residues. The germline CDR1 and CDR2 sequences are MNHEY and SMNVEV (reference sequence). The CDR3 is CASSLRQDSYNEQFF. CDR3 bases: TGTGCCAGCAGTCTTCGACAGGACTCCTACAATGAGCAGTTCTTC.

The rearrangement joins TRBV14 to TRBJ2-4; D is unresolved. Germline V gene data show CDR1 as SGHDN and CDR2 as FVKESK. This CDR3 is built from 15 residues. Trimming took 4 bases from V and 6 from J, leaving 16 bases between them. CDR3 in DNA: TGTGCCAGCAGCCCCCACGATTCCAGGACAAACATTCAGTACTTC. Encoded protein: CASSPHDSRTNIQYF.